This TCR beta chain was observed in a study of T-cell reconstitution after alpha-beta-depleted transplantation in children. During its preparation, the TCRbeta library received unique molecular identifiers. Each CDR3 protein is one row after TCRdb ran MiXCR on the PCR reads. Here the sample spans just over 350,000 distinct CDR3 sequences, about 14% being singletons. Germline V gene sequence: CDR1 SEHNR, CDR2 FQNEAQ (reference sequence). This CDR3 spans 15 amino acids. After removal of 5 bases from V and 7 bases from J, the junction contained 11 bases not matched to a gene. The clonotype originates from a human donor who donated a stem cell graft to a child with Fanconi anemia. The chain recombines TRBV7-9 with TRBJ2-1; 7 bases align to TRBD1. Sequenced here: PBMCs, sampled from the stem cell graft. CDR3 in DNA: TGTGCCAGCAGCCCTACAGGGACAGTGGATAATGAGCAGTTCTTC. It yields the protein CASSPTGTVDNEQFF.